A selection of T cell receptor beta chains follows, all from one sample in a study of OX40 agonist ivuxolimab in advanced cancers. TCRdb's table, derived via immunoSEQ multiplex PCR, lists solely in-frame clones and lacks some. Among around 100,000 clones, 90% to 95% were seen once, and the ten largest hold approximately 2.5%. This specimen consisted of CD4+ or CD8+ T cells sorted from blood, obtained in a trial of the OX40 agonist ivuxolimab. These receptors were taken from an adult with an advanced solid tumor such as melanoma, head and neck, liver or kidney cancer. CDR3s include the opening cysteine and the closing phenylalanine or tryptophan. D genes are given only for firm matches. The size field is filled for only some rows; it gives once, few, many or a size class.

v_call: TRBV2; j_call: TRBJ2-2; d_call: .; clone_size: .; cdr3_aa: CASSPKSIGELFF; cdr3_nt: TGTGCCAGCAGCCCTAAGTCAATCGGGGAGCTGTTTTTT
v_call: TRBV27; j_call: TRBJ1-2; d_call: TRBD1; clone_size: .; cdr3_aa: CASSRAGTGTYGYTF; cdr3_nt: TGTGCCAGCAGTCGCGCCGGGACAGGGACCTATGGCTACACCTTC
v_call: TRBV6-5; j_call: TRBJ2-3; d_call: .; clone_size: .; cdr3_aa: CASSYGAGSTDTQYF; cdr3_nt: TGTGCCAGCAGTTACGGGGCAGGGAGCACAGATACGCAGTATTTT
v_call: TRBV30; j_call: TRBJ1-2; d_call: .; clone_size: .; cdr3_aa: CAWSALGAGGYTF; cdr3_nt: TGTGCCTGGAGTGCACTGGGGGCAGGAGGCTACACCTTC
v_call: TRBV7-9; j_call: TRBJ2-1; d_call: .; clone_size: .; cdr3_aa: CASSLDSSYNEQFF; cdr3_nt: TGTGCCAGCAGCTTAGACAGTTCCTACAATGAGCAGTTCTTC
v_call: TRBV19; j_call: TRBJ1-5; d_call: TRBD1; clone_size: .; cdr3_aa: CASSIHTGGFGNQPQHF; cdr3_nt: TGTGCCAGTAGTATTCACACAGGGGGATTTGGCAATCAGCCCCAGCATTTT
v_call: TRBV19; j_call: TRBJ1-5; d_call: .; clone_size: few; cdr3_aa: CASSPGDNQPQHF; cdr3_nt: TGTGCCAGTAGTCCAGGAGACAACCAGCCCCAGCATTTT
v_call: TRBV6-6; j_call: TRBJ1-5; d_call: TRBD1; clone_size: .; cdr3_aa: CASSYPGGGQPQHF; cdr3_nt: TGTGCCAGCAGTTACCCAGGGGGCGGACAGCCCCAGCATTTT
v_call: TRBV10-3; j_call: TRBJ1-1; d_call: .; clone_size: .; cdr3_aa: CAISESRENTEAFF; cdr3_nt: TGTGCCATCAGTGAATCTCGAGAGAACACTGAAGCTTTCTTT
v_call: TRBV28; j_call: TRBJ2-7; d_call: TRBD2; clone_size: .; cdr3_aa: CASSLVELAGVDEQYF; cdr3_nt: TGTGCCAGCAGTTTAGTAGAATTAGCGGGAGTCGACGAGCAGTACTTC
v_call: TRBV7-9; j_call: TRBJ2-1; d_call: .; clone_size: .; cdr3_aa: CASSLRRPEGDEQFF; cdr3_nt: TGTGCCAGCAGCTTAAGGCGACCCGAGGGCGATGAGCAGTTCTTC
v_call: TRBV7-8; j_call: TRBJ1-3; d_call: .; clone_size: once; cdr3_aa: CASSPSPGLLSGNTIYF; cdr3_nt: TGTGCCAGCAGCCCGTCGCCAGGGCTGTTGAGTGGAAACACCATATATTTT
v_call: TRBV30; j_call: TRBJ1-6; d_call: .; clone_size: .; cdr3_aa: CAWSGQGSSYNSPLHF; cdr3_nt: TGTGCCTGGAGTGGGCAGGGAAGCTCCTATAATTCACCCCTCCACTTT
v_call: TRBV7-9; j_call: TRBJ2-3; d_call: TRBD1; clone_size: .; cdr3_aa: CASSSGQVRDTQYF; cdr3_nt: TGTGCCAGCAGCTCGGGACAGGTCCGCGATACGCAGTATTTT
v_call: TRBV7-2; j_call: TRBJ2-3; d_call: .; clone_size: .; cdr3_aa: CASSLYISLGALSTDTQYF; cdr3_nt: TGTGCCAGCAGCTTATATATATCTCTGGGAGCTTTAAGCACAGATACGCAGTATTTT
v_call: TRBV5-4; j_call: TRBJ2-2; d_call: .; clone_size: .; cdr3_aa: CASRLAGVRGTGELFF; cdr3_nt: TGTGCCAGCAGGCTTGCAGGTGTTAGGGGCACCGGGGAGCTGTTTTTT
v_call: TRBV10-1; j_call: TRBJ2-5; d_call: .; clone_size: .; cdr3_aa: CASSGELAVQETQYF; cdr3_nt: TGCGCCAGCAGCGGGGAATTGGCAGTCCAAGAGACCCAGTACTTC
v_call: TRBV6-6; j_call: TRBJ2-5; d_call: TRBD1; clone_size: .; cdr3_aa: CASSRQGETQYF; cdr3_nt: TGTGCCAGCAGCCGACAGGGCGAGACCCAGTACTTC
v_call: TRBV5-1; j_call: TRBJ2-3; d_call: TRBD2; clone_size: .; cdr3_aa: CASSLVVSGSTDTQYF; cdr3_nt: TGCGCCAGCAGCTTGGTAGTTAGCGGGAGCACAGATACGCAGTATTTT
v_call: TRBV5-1; j_call: TRBJ2-5; d_call: TRBD2; clone_size: .; cdr3_aa: CASSTGTSGSSETQYF; cdr3_nt: TGCGCCAGCAGCACCGGGACTAGCGGGAGTAGCGAGACCCAGTACTTC
v_call: TRBV5-8; j_call: TRBJ2-3; d_call: TRBD1; clone_size: .; cdr3_aa: CASSPGRGRTDTQYF; cdr3_nt: TGTGCCAGCAGCCCTGGCAGGGGGCGGACAGATACGCAGTATTTT
v_call: TRBV28; j_call: TRBJ2-5; d_call: .; clone_size: .; cdr3_aa: CASSWGVVETQYF; cdr3_nt: TGTGCCAGCAGTTGGGGGGTAGTAGAGACCCAGTACTTC
v_call: TRBV6-5; j_call: TRBJ1-3; d_call: .; clone_size: .; cdr3_aa: CASGGGNTIYF; cdr3_nt: TGTGCCAGCGGGGGGGGAAACACCATATATTTT
v_call: TRBV25-1; j_call: TRBJ2-7; d_call: .; clone_size: .; cdr3_aa: CASSHPLRVEQYF; cdr3_nt: TGTGCCAGCAGCCATCCTCTTCGGGTCGAGCAGTACTTC
v_call: TRBV7-2; j_call: TRBJ2-2; d_call: .; clone_size: .; cdr3_aa: CASSFWGTGELFF; cdr3_nt: TGTGCCAGCAGCTTCTGGGGGACCGGGGAGCTGTTTTTT
v_call: TRBV11-2; j_call: TRBJ2-1; d_call: TRBD2; clone_size: .; cdr3_aa: CASRLPGTSYNEQFF; cdr3_nt: TGTGCCAGCAGGTTACCGGGGACTAGCTACAATGAGCAGTTCTTC
v_call: TRBV15; j_call: TRBJ2-3; d_call: TRBD1; clone_size: .; cdr3_aa: CATSPLGVDRSTDTQYF; cdr3_nt: TGTGCCACCAGCCCGCTTGGGGTGGACAGGTCCACAGATACGCAGTATTTT
v_call: TRBV6-5; j_call: TRBJ2-7; d_call: .; clone_size: .; cdr3_aa: CASSYSEAGWAEQYF; cdr3_nt: TGTGCCAGCAGTTACTCGGAGGCAGGCTGGGCCGAGCAGTACTTC
v_call: TRBV14; j_call: TRBJ1-1; d_call: .; clone_size: .; cdr3_aa: CASSPRAGNTEAFF; cdr3_nt: TGTGCCAGCAGCCCACGGGCCGGGAACACTGAAGCTTTCTTT
v_call: TRBV28; j_call: TRBJ1-2; d_call: TRBD1; clone_size: .; cdr3_aa: CASMRINRGFGYGYTF; cdr3_nt: TGTGCCAGCATGCGCATAAACAGGGGTTTCGGCTATGGCTACACCTTC
v_call: TRBV6-6; j_call: TRBJ1-5; d_call: .; clone_size: .; cdr3_aa: CASSAPGRPNQPQHF; cdr3_nt: TGTGCCAGCAGTGCCCCGGGACGCCCCAATCAGCCCCAGCATTTT
v_call: TRBV7-9; j_call: TRBJ1-1; d_call: .; clone_size: .; cdr3_aa: CASSFSITEAFF; cdr3_nt: TGTGCCAGCAGCTTCAGTATCACTGAAGCTTTCTTT
v_call: TRBV7-2; j_call: TRBJ2-7; d_call: .; clone_size: .; cdr3_aa: CASSLSSGGAYEQYF; cdr3_nt: TGTGCCAGCAGCTTGTCCTCAGGGGGGGCCTACGAGCAGTACTTC
v_call: TRBV10-3; j_call: TRBJ1-2; d_call: .; clone_size: .; cdr3_aa: CAISGAVEASYGYTF; cdr3_nt: TGTGCCATCAGTGGGGCAGTGGAGGCTTCCTATGGCTACACCTTC
v_call: TRBV27; j_call: TRBJ1-2; d_call: TRBD1; clone_size: .; cdr3_aa: CASSSTGSGYGYTF; cdr3_nt: TGTGCCAGCAGTTCGACAGGGTCGGGCTATGGCTACACCTTC
v_call: TRBV5-1; j_call: TRBJ2-7; d_call: TRBD2; clone_size: .; cdr3_aa: CASSLGLAYTYEQYF; cdr3_nt: TGCGCCAGCAGCTTGGGACTAGCGTATACCTACGAGCAGTACTTC
v_call: TRBV2; j_call: TRBJ2-2; d_call: .; clone_size: .; cdr3_aa: CASSVGSGLGGTGELFF; cdr3_nt: TGTGCCAGCAGTGTTGGTAGCGGTCTAGGGGGCACCGGGGAGCTGTTTTTT
v_call: TRBV18; j_call: TRBJ2-3; d_call: TRBD2; clone_size: .; cdr3_aa: CASSPPRGSPTDTQYF; cdr3_nt: TGTGCCAGCTCACCACCCCGCGGGAGCCCTACAGATACGCAGTATTTT
v_call: TRBV7-2; j_call: TRBJ1-3; d_call: .; clone_size: .; cdr3_aa: CASSPGRGSGNTIYF; cdr3_nt: TGTGCCAGCAGCCCAGGGAGGGGCTCTGGAAACACCATATATTTT
v_call: TRBV2; j_call: TRBJ2-5; d_call: TRBD1; clone_size: .; cdr3_aa: CASRRTGETQYF; cdr3_nt: TGTGCCAGCAGAAGGACAGGAGAGACCCAGTACTTC
v_call: TRBV30; j_call: TRBJ2-7; d_call: .; clone_size: .; cdr3_aa: CAWSSQGNYEQYF; cdr3_nt: TGTGCCTGGAGTAGCCAAGGTAACTACGAGCAGTACTTC
v_call: TRBV9; j_call: TRBJ2-3; d_call: .; clone_size: .; cdr3_aa: CASSPLTSTDTQYF; cdr3_nt: TGTGCCAGCAGCCCCCTAACTAGCACAGATACGCAGTATTTT
v_call: TRBV6-5; j_call: TRBJ1-5; d_call: .; clone_size: .; cdr3_aa: CASRIGGGVNQPQHF; cdr3_nt: TGTGCCAGCAGGATTGGCGGGGGGGTAAATCAGCCCCAGCATTTT
v_call: TRBV5-1; j_call: TRBJ2-1; d_call: .; clone_size: few; cdr3_aa: CASSFRGEQFF; cdr3_nt: TGCGCCAGCAGCTTTAGAGGGGAGCAGTTCTTC
v_call: TRBV7-9; j_call: TRBJ2-7; d_call: TRBD2; clone_size: .; cdr3_aa: CASGPSGAPYEQYF; cdr3_nt: TGTGCCAGCGGACCTAGCGGGGCCCCCTACGAGCAGTACTTC
v_call: TRBV5-6; j_call: TRBJ2-5; d_call: .; clone_size: .; cdr3_aa: CASSLAQGGRETQYF; cdr3_nt: TGTGCCAGCAGCTTGGCGCAGGGCGGAAGAGAGACCCAGTACTTC
v_call: TRBV9; j_call: TRBJ1-2; d_call: TRBD1; clone_size: .; cdr3_aa: CASQGGLGTGYTF; cdr3_nt: TGTGCCAGCCAAGGGGGCCTAGGGACTGGCTACACCTTC
v_call: TRBV5-5; j_call: TRBJ1-1; d_call: .; clone_size: few; cdr3_aa: CASSLFLQGNTEAFF; cdr3_nt: TGTGCCAGCAGCTTGTTTTTACAGGGGAACACTGAAGCTTTCTTT
v_call: TRBV27; j_call: TRBJ2-5; d_call: .; clone_size: .; cdr3_aa: CASSKGFGTQYF; cdr3_nt: TGTGCCAGCAGCAAGGGGTTCGGGACCCAGTACTTC
v_call: TRBV10-1; j_call: TRBJ2-7; d_call: TRBD2; clone_size: .; cdr3_aa: CASSDPAGGSYEQYF; cdr3_nt: TGCGCCAGCAGTGATCCGGCGGGGGGGTCCTACGAGCAGTACTTC
v_call: TRBV11-2; j_call: TRBJ2-7; d_call: TRBD1; clone_size: .; cdr3_aa: CASSAGTGYYEQYF; cdr3_nt: TGTGCCAGCAGCGCCGGGACAGGGTACTACGAGCAGTACTTC